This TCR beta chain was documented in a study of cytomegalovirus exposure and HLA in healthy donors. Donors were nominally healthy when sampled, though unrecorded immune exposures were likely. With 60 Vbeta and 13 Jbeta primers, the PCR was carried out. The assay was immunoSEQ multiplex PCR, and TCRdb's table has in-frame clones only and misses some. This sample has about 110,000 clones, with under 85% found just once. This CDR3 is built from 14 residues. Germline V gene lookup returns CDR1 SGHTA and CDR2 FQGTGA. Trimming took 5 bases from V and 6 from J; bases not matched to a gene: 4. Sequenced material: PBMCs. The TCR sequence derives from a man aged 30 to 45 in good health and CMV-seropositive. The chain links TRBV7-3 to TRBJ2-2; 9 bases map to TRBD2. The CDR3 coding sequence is TGTGCCAGCAGCACAAGCGGGGGGTCCGGGGAGCTGTTTTTT. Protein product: CASSTSGGSGELFF.